The entry below describes one T cell receptor (beta chain). Antigen specificity is unknown. These data originate in a study of cytomegalovirus exposure and HLA in healthy donors. Study outcomes and limitations: A missense variant in DCLRE1C was later tied to TCR beta V- and J-gene trimming.

This cohort consisted of healthy bone marrow donors. Per germline, CDR1 SNHLY and CDR2 FYNNEI. This CDR3 region has 15 residues. Trimming at V came to 7 bases and at J to 6 bases, leaving 11 bases not matched to a gene. With 60 Vbeta and 13 Jbeta primers, the PCR was carried out. TCRdb's table, derived via immunoSEQ multiplex PCR, lists solely in-frame clones and lacks some. The table includes 95,000 to 110,000 clones, approximately 72% detected once. This sequence joins TRBV2 and TRBJ2-1, with 8 positions matching TRBD2. The specimen sequenced was PBMCs. The sequence was obtained from a woman between 50 and 59 years old in good health and CMV-seronegative. CDR3: CASTTLGGGGNEQFF. Here the CDR3 DNA reads TGTGCCAGCACCACCCTCGGGGGGGGTGGCAATGAGCAGTTCTTC.